This T cell receptor beta chain was identified in a study of T cells expressing NK-cell markers (dated by TCRdb to about 2020). Broadly, across the study: Three sorted T-cell subsets (CD3+CD56+NKG2C+, CD3+CD56+NKG2C- and CD3+CD56-NKG2C+) from under ten donors had their TCR beta-chain repertoires profiled. The study sequenced eight donors, all healthy volunteers chosen at random: three men and five women. Among the eight sequenced donors, only one was HCMV-seronegative, while the other seven were HCMV-seropositive. Libraries were sequenced as 2 x 150 bp reads on Illumina HiSeq 2000/2500, MiSeq or NextSeq. Broad study findings and their caveats: For five or six donors, the dominant CD3+CD56+NKG2C+ clonotypes were among the top 10 CD8+ clonotypes and accounted for roughly 1.0-7.5% of CD8+ T cells. It remained unclear whether the expanded NKG2C-expressing T cell clones were specific for HCMV antigens. Those dominant clonotypes were again the most abundant among CD3+CD56-NKG2C+ cells in a handful of donors, at about 25-60.1%.

CDR3 length: 14 amino acids, cysteine to phenylalanine. The entry carries no DNA sequence. In the germline V gene, CDR1 corresponds to MNHEY and CDR2 to SVGAGI. A commercial ELISA kit detecting HCMV-specific IgG in serum was used to determine HCMV serostatus. Ficoll density gradient centrifugation was used to isolate peripheral blood mononuclear cells from blood. Points on this clonotype: The antigen this receptor binds is unknown.

Sequencer: Illumina HiSeq 2000. TCR beta cDNA libraries were prepared using 5'RACE template switching, which introduced a universal primer site and unique molecular identifiers. cDNA synthesis was primed from the TCR beta constant segment and was followed by two successive PCR amplification steps. On the study's bioinformatics: MIGEC was used to demultiplex reads and group reads by UMI, and MiTCR was used to assemble and quantify clonotypes. Only TCR cDNA sequences supported by at least two reads were kept to exclude erroneous sequences. The tcR package was used for downstream repertoire analysis, and clonotypes were matched between fractions using CDR3 nucleotide sequence together with V segment. VDJmatch was used to annotate antigen specificity against VDJdb, with one amino acid substitution in CDR3 allowed. After TCRdb reprocessed the reads, each CDR3 protein sequence was kept as one row, without DNA. The authors' filters were not applied to this entry. The sample has 400,000 to 550,000 distinct CDR3 sequences on record. The leading ten clones occupy about 7.3% of the sample.

The rearranged chain carries TRBV6-5 and TRBJ2-7; with no DNA, the TCRdb D assignment of TRBD2 cannot be verified. The material sequenced was blood T cells: a sorted CD56 or NKG2C T cell subset, CD4+ or CD8+ T cells, or bulk PBMC T cells (not recorded which). This sequence was found in a woman between 18 and 70 years old in good health. For the CDR3, the sequence is CASSYSREAPEQYF.